The clone carrying this T cell receptor (beta chain) appeared many times. Its target is not known. The sample is drawn from a study of tumor and adjacent non-tumor tissue in lung cancer. Background on the study: Samples averaged about 3.8 million productive TCRbeta reads each.

A modified ARM-PCR protocol with three rounds of nested PCR amplified TCRbeta. From the multiplex PCR reads, TCRdb called clonotypes with MiXCR, one entry per CDR3 protein. This table holds under 150,000 distinct CDR3 sequences, over 65% found once. The template was RNA from unsorted bulk tissue. Chemotherapy-naive patients with new lung cancer underwent thoracic surgery in China, August–November 2014. V lost 11 bases, J lost 0 bases, and 8 bases stayed unmatched. This CDR3 contains 14 residues. Germline CDR1 and CDR2: ENHRY and SYGVKD. Broader study findings: Tumor tissue had significantly higher TCR diversity than normal lung.

The sequence came from a young man with non-small cell lung cancer. The sequencing sample was made of lung tumor tissue. V usage is TRBV10-3 and J usage is TRBJ2-3, with TRBD1 identical over 7 bases. CDR3 protein: CASRQGGSTDTQYF. The CDR3 DNA reads TGTGCCTCACGACAGGGTGGAAGCACAGATACGCAGTATTTT.